This entry lists 27 T cell receptor beta chains sequenced from one sample in a study of cytomegalovirus exposure and HLA in healthy donors. 13 Jbeta primers and 60 Vbeta primers were used for the PCR. TCRdb's table, derived via immunoSEQ multiplex PCR, lists solely in-frame clones and lacks some. The sample contains approximately 120,000 clones, roughly 85% of which appear only once. Specimen: PBMCs. The receptors shown here come from a woman between 25 and 40 years old in good health and CMV-seropositive.

This sequence joins TRBV30 and TRBJ1-4, with 7 bases aligning to TRBD1. Trimming cost V 4 bases and J 5 bases; bases outside gene matches: 10. Germline V gene lookup returns CDR1 GTSNPN and CDR2 SVGIG (reference sequence). CDR3 length: 15 amino acids. The CDR3 DNA follows: TGTGCCTGGAAGGTGTTGGGACAGTGGAATGAAAAACTGTTTTTT. Its protein product is CAWKVLGQWNEKLFF.

A few counts support this clone. This chain links TRBV28 with TRBJ2-2, with TRBD1 matching 7 bases. CDR1 is MDHEN and CDR2 is SYDVKM in the germline V gene. Trimming took 5 bases from V and 4 from J; bases not matched to a gene: 10. CDR3 length: 16 residues. In nucleotides, the CDR3 is TGTGCCAGCAGTATCCACAGGGGTCGTGGCACCGGGGAGCTGTTTTTT. Encoded protein: CASSIHRGRGTGELFF. Using reference TRBV28 and TRBJ2-2 for the parts outside the CDR3, the full variable domain is DVKVTQSSRYLVKRTGEKVFLECVQDMDHENMFWYRQDPGLGLRLIYFSYDVKMKEKGDIPEGYSVSREKKERFSLILESASTNQTSMYLCASSIHRGRGTGELFFGEGSRLTVL.

The sample holds a few counts of this clone. The rearrangement joins TRBV27 to TRBJ2-1, with D possibly matching TRBD1 (6 bases). The CDR3 consists of 20 residues. Deletions cut 5 bases from V and 4 bases from J, with 30 bases between. The germline V gene encodes CDR1 MNHEY and CDR2 SMNVEV (reference sequence). DNA of the CDR3: TGTGCCAGCAGTCCTGCGGAACCTCCGGGACAAGGGTATGGGTACAATGAGCAGTTCTTC. This gives the protein CASSPAEPPGQGYGYNEQFF.

The chain uses TRBV5-1 and TRBJ2-5; 8 nucleotides match TRBD2. Germline V CDR1 and CDR2: SGHRS, YFSETQ. This CDR3 region has 15 residues. V trimming: 4 bases; J trimming: 2 bases; junction bases outside the gene matches: 7. The CDR3 loop is CASSLLTSVQETQYF. As DNA, the CDR3 is TGCGCCAGCAGCCTCCTGACTAGCGTACAAGAGACCCAGTACTTC.

The CDR3, as DNA: TGTGCCAGCAGTGAGGCTAGGAACACTGAAGCTTTCTTT. The encoded protein is CASSEARNTEAFF. The chain recombines TRBV2 with TRBJ1-1; D is undetermined. The germline CDR1 and CDR2 sequences are SNHLY and FYNNEI. The length of the CDR3 is 13 residues. Trimming pared 3 bases from V and 1 base from J, leaving 6 bases between.

This chain connects TRBV19 to TRBJ2-6; maybe TRBD2 (6 bases). Trimming took 3 bases from V and 2 from J, leaving 8 bases between them. The CDR3 runs 15 residues. Per germline, CDR1 LNHDA and CDR2 SQIVND (reference sequence). The DNA of the CDR3 is TGTGCCAGTAGTATCGGAGGGGCTGGGGCCAACGTCCTGACTTTC. This gives the protein CASSIGGAGANVLTF.

As DNA, the CDR3 is TGCGCCAGCAGCTTGGGGACAGGGTTCGGGGAGCTGTTTTTT. Translated, it gives CASSLGTGFGELFF. The chain is built from TRBV5-1 and TRBJ2-2; TRBD1 aligns across 8 bases. Germline V CDR1 and CDR2: SGHRS, YFSETQ. The CDR3 is 14 amino acids. V lost 0 bases to trimming and J lost 7 bases; unmatched junction nucleotides: 2.

The rearrangement links TRBV7-9 to TRBJ1-1; 7 bases are a match to TRBD1. The CDR3 has 14 amino acids. The germline V gene encodes CDR1 SEHNR and CDR2 FQNEAQ (reference sequence). The ends lost 7 bases at V and 0 bases at J; junction bases unmatched: 5. The CDR3 sequence: CASIPTGLNTEAFF. CDR3 DNA sequence: TGTGCCAGCATCCCGACAGGGTTGAACACTGAAGCTTTCTTT.

The chain uses TRBV6-1 and TRBJ1-6, with D possibly being TRBD1 (6 bases). Trimming took 8 bases from V and 10 from J, leaving 18 bases between them. The germline V gene encodes CDR1 MNHNS and CDR2 SASEGT. There are 14 residues in the CDR3. The CDR3 bases are TGTGCCAGCGACTCAGGGACATTAAACTCACCCCTCCACTTT. Translated: CASDSGTLNSPLHF.

The gene calls are TRBV5-1 and TRBJ2-4; 9 bases agree with TRBD1. The ends lost 3 bases at V and 13 bases at J; junction bases unmatched: 5. The CDR3 is made up of 12 amino acids. Germline loops: CDR1 SGHRS, CDR2 YFSETQ. CDR3 region: CASSWDRAPQYF. The CDR3 DNA is TGCGCCAGCAGCTGGGACAGGGCCCCCCAGTACTTC.

V usage is TRBV29-1 and J usage is TRBJ2-7; the match to TRBD1 covers 7 bases. V shed 6 bases and J 0 bases; nucleotides not matched to a gene: 2. CDR1 and CDR2 from the germline V gene are SQVTM and ANQGSEA. This CDR3 comprises 12 residues. CDR3 residues: CSVQGSSYEQYF. CDR3 coding DNA: TGCAGCGTACAGGGGAGCTCCTACGAGCAGTACTTC.

J is TRBJ2-5 and V is TRBV19, with D tentatively TRBD1 (6 bases). CDR3 length equals 16 residues. Germline V gives CDR1 LNHDA, CDR2 SQIVND (reference sequence). The V end lost 3 bases, the J end lost 5 bases, and 19 bases lay between the germline ends. As DNA, the CDR3 is TGTGCCAGTAGTATCCCAGAGAATGGGGGCGGTGAGACCCAGTACTTC. Its translation is CASSIPENGGGETQYF.

The chain combines TRBV7-2 with TRBJ2-1; TRBD2 matches 7 bases. This CDR3 has 15 amino acids. The ends lost 2 bases at V and 5 bases at J; junction bases unmatched: 6. Germline V gives CDR1 SGHTA, CDR2 FQGNSA. The CDR3 bases are TGTGCCAGCAGCTTATCTAGCGGAGCAAACAATGAGCAGTTCTTC. Its protein product is CASSLSSGANNEQFF.

This chain uses TRBV5-1 with TRBJ1-4; D gene uncertain. The CDR3 has 15 residues. V was trimmed by 7 bases and J by 4 bases, leaving 17 bases between them. Germline CDR1 is SGHRS and CDR2 is YFSETQ. The CDR3 here is CASQLVGMGNEKLFF. The DNA of the CDR3 is TGCGCCAGCCAGTTAGTCGGGATGGGTAATGAAAAACTGTTTTTT.

This clone was counted a few times. V and J are TRBV19 and TRBJ2-2; D is uncertain. V dropped 2 bases and J dropped 6 bases, with 4 bases sitting between them. The CDR3 spans 12 residues. CDR1 is LNHDA and CDR2 is SQIVND in the germline V gene (reference sequence). The chain's CDR3 is CASSIRSGELFF. The DNA for the CDR3 is TGTGCCAGTAGTATACGGTCCGGGGAGCTGTTTTTT.

The chain joins TRBV11-2 to TRBJ2-3, with D perhaps TRBD1 (6 bases). The CDR3 runs 14 residues. V lost 3 bases and J 3 bases, leaving 10 bases between the germline ends. CDR1 and CDR2 (germline): SGHAT, FQNNGV. The CDR3 coding sequence is TGTGCCAGCAGCTTCAGGGGATTTACAGATACGCAGTATTTT. Its translation: CASSFRGFTDTQYF.

This chain links TRBV18 with TRBJ2-2; TRBD1 is a possible D gene (5 bases). CDR3 length: 14 residues. Germline CDR1 is KGHSH and CDR2 is LQKENI. The V gene lost 2 bases and the J gene lost 5 bases, with 9 bases spanning the gap. Here the CDR3 DNA reads TGTGCCAGCTCACCAGGACATGGGACCGGGGAGCTGTTTTTT. This codes for CASSPGHGTGELFF.

V usage is TRBV27 and J usage is TRBJ2-7; TRBD1 matches at 8 bases. Germline loops: CDR1 MNHEY, CDR2 SMNVEV (reference sequence). The CDR3 sequence is 13 residues long. V lost 5 bases to trimming and J lost 3 bases; unmatched junction nucleotides: 3. The CDR3 sequence is CASSLGTGYEQYF. The CDR3 bases are TGTGCCAGCAGTCTTGGGACAGGCTACGAGCAGTACTTC.

V is TRBV28 and J is TRBJ2-4; 9 bases align to TRBD1. Germline lookup yields CDR1 MDHEN and CDR2 SYDVKM. Losses at the gene ends were 4 bases for V and 13 bases for J; bases not matched to a gene: 8. This CDR3 contains 13 residues. The CDR3 DNA reads as TGTGCCAGCAGTTCCCCGCCGGGACAGGGACAGTACTTC. This sequence encodes CASSSPPGQGQYF.

The chain joins TRBV2 to TRBJ2-2; 12 bases fit TRBD2. The trim removed 3 bases at V and 6 bases at J, leaving 8 bases unmatched. The CDR3 runs to 17 residues. Per the germline V gene, CDR1 is SNHLY and CDR2 is FYNNEI. Here the CDR3 DNA reads TGTGCCAGCAGTGACTCGCTAGCGGGAGGGCGGTCCGGGGAGCTGTTTTTT. Protein product: CASSDSLAGGRSGELFF.

The chain carries TRBV27 and TRBJ1-1, with D possibly TRBD1 on 6 matching bases. Germline V CDR1 and CDR2: MNHEY, SMNVEV (reference sequence). This CDR3 contains 15 residues. V lost 5 bases, J lost 2 bases, and 15 bases lay in between. Written as DNA, the CDR3 is TGTGCCAGCAGTGCCGCGGACAGCGAAAACACTGAAGCTTTCTTT. Translation: CASSAADSENTEAFF.

The chain joins TRBV28 to TRBJ2-3; 8 bases are shared with TRBD2. The CDR3 contains 14 residues. CDR1 and CDR2 from the germline V gene are MDHEN and SYDVKM. The J segment lost 0 bases and the V segment lost 7 bases, leaving 3 bases of the junction unmatched. CDR3: CASNLAGSTDTQYF. The CDR3 DNA follows: TGTGCCAGCAACTTAGCGGGAAGCACAGATACGCAGTATTTT.

The chain couples TRBV27 to TRBJ1-2, with TRBD1 identical over 8 bases. With 5 bases clipped from V and 4 bases from J, the junction kept 15 bases outside the gene matches. Per germline, CDR1 MNHEY and CDR2 SMNVEV (reference sequence). The CDR3 is 17 amino acids. Written as DNA, the CDR3 is TGTGCCAGCAGTCCCCTCGGACAGGGTTTGGTAGGCTATGGCTACACCTTC. It codes for CASSPLGQGLVGYGYTF.

The chain uses TRBV2 and TRBJ2-7, with D unclear. The CDR3 is 13 residues long. Germline V lookup: CDR1 SNHLY, CDR2 FYNNEI. Between the trimmed V and J ends, which lost 1 base and 3 bases, there was a span of 7 bases. CDR3 amino acids: CASSEVADYEQYF. Here the CDR3 DNA reads TGTGCCAGCAGTGAAGTGGCAGACTACGAGCAGTACTTC.

This chain joins TRBV27 and TRBJ2-3; TRBD2 aligns across 8 bases. J gave up 3 bases and V 6 bases, and 11 bases lay outside the gene matches. Germline CDR1 reads MNHEY; CDR2 reads SMNVEV (reference sequence). The CDR3 has 16 residues. This chain's CDR3 is CASSVLGGGRTDTQYF. The CDR3 nucleotides read TGTGCCAGCAGCGTCCTGGGGGGCGGGAGGACAGATACGCAGTATTTT.

The chain carries TRBV27 and TRBJ2-7, with D hard to call. V was trimmed by 3 bases and J by 4 bases, leaving 10 bases between them. Germline values: CDR1 MNHEY, CDR2 SMNVEV (reference sequence). CDR3 length: 13 amino acids. For the CDR3, the DNA is TGTGCCAGCAGTTTCCGGCAGGATTACGAGCAGTACTTC. Amino acids: CASSFRQDYEQYF.

The J gene is TRBJ1-4, the V gene TRBV7-6, with D possibly matching TRBD1 (6 bases). Looked up from germline, CDR1 is SGHVS and CDR2 is FNYEAQ. V was clipped by 1 base and J by 5 bases, with 8 bases between them. There are 14 residues in the CDR3. Written as DNA, the CDR3 is TGTGCCAGCAGCTTAGTAGGGGGAAATGAAAAACTGTTTTTT. Translating gives CASSLVGGNEKLFF. The full variable domain, completed using reference TRBV7-6 and TRBJ1-4, is GAGVSQSPRYKVTKRGQDVALRCDPISGHVSLYWYRQALGQGPEFLTYFNYEAQQDKSGLPNDRFSAERPEGSISTLTIQRTEQRDSAMYRCASSLVGGNEKLFFGSGTQLSVL.